This TCR beta chain was identified in a study of T cells in tumors after PD-1 blockade (dated by TCRdb to about 2019). With regard to the full study: Patients with prior checkpoint blockade, systemic immunosuppressant use, or recent radiotherapy or other anti-cancer therapy within 4 weeks were excluded. Treatment consisted of either cemiplimab 350 mg every 2 weeks or pembrolizumab 200 mg every 3 weeks. While on anti-PD-1 treatment, some of the patients also continued taking daily vismodegib 150 mg. On average, peripheral blood samples yielded 35,000 to 45,000 unique clonotypes and 100,000 or so TCR templates (range roughly 21,000-270,000). Paired single-cell RNA and TCR sequencing was done in the study on site-matched tumors from patients with BCC or SCC, both before and after anti-PD-1 therapy. To compare clonotypes in blood and tumor, bulk TCR sequencing was done on around eleven peripheral blood samples taken from 5 or 6 patients. Clinical response was assessed using RECIST version 1.1. Broad study findings and their caveats: About two fifths of tumor TCR clonotypes were detected in blood, and some novel exhausted tumor clones were observed in pre-treatment blood, which was taken as suggesting peripheral recruitment. The source of novel T cell clones was not identified, and lymphoid organs or rare unexpanded clones within the tumor or the tumor periphery could be included among the possible sources.

The immunoSEQ platform was used to carry out deep TCRbeta sequencing. The authors' analysis ran thus. For further analysis, only productive rearrangements were exported from the immunoSEQ Analyzer. Bulk TCRbeta clonotypes were assigned T cell phenotypes by matching to single-cell RNA+TCR-seq clones sharing the same TCRbeta sequence. Tumor enrichment of a clone was calculated by dividing the clone's tumor frequency by the clone's PBMC frequency, both taken from bulk TCR sequencing. GLIPH was used to group TCRs into specificity groups, clusters of distinct TCRs likely recognizing common antigens via shared CDR3 motifs. Held by TCRdb, this immuneACCESS table contains in-frame sequences only and omits some clones. Under half of the omission traces to an unresolved V gene where checked; the cause of the rest is unknown. V and J calls and clone size are as listed in that table; D and trimming were resolved from the DNA. This sample comprises more than 40,000 clones, more than 60% of them detected only once. The top ten clonotypes cover approximately 8.3% of the sample.

Regarding this clone: This clone's antigen is unknown. No much larger clone is present one base from it, and per-base qualities are unavailable.

CDR1 and CDR2 are drawn from the germline V gene: SQVTM, ANQGSEA. Taken from cysteine to phenylalanine, the CDR3 has 16 residues. The retained sequence is limited to the CDR3, 48 bases, with the frame set at the first base. At the junction V is shortened by 4 bases and J by 4 bases; bases outside the gene matches: 8. For bulk TCRbeta sequencing, genomic DNA was extracted from tumor biopsies or peripheral blood, and input amounts ranged from about 616 ng to 6,500 ng. Histologically proven advanced or metastatic basal or squamous cell carcinoma was present in all patients, all of whom were poor candidates for surgical resection. The basal cell carcinoma cohort was made up of more than 10 patients, and bulk tumor TCR sequencing was performed for roughly 8 of these patients.

Sequencing used PBMCs, obtained before anti-PD-1 therapy. The clonotype comes from a human donor with advanced basal cell or squamous cell carcinoma (not recorded which). This chain is built from TRBV29-1 and TRBJ2-3; 13 junctional bases match TRBD2. The bases are TGCAGCGTTGTTGGACTAGCGGGAGTAGGCCCAGATACGCAGTATTTT. Its protein is CSVVGLAGVGPDTQYF.